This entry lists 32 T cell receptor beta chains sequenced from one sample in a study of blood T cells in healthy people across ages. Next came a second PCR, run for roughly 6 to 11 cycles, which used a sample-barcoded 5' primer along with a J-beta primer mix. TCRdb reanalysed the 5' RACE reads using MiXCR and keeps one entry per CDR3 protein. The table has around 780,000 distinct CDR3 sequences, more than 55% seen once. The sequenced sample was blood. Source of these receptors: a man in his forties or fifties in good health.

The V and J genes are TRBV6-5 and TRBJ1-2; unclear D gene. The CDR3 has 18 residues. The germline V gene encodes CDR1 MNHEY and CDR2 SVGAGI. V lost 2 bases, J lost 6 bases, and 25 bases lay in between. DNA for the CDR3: TGTGCCAGCAGTTACGGTAGCCAGGAGGGAGGTTCCGTAGATGGCTACACCTTC. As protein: CASSYGSQEGGSVDGYTF.

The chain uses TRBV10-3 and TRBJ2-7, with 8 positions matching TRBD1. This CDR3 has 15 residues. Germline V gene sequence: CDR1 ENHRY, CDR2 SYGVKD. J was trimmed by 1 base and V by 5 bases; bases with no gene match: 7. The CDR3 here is CAISHGQGGSYEQYF. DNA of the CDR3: TGTGCCATCAGTCATGGACAGGGTGGGTCCTACGAGCAGTACTTC.

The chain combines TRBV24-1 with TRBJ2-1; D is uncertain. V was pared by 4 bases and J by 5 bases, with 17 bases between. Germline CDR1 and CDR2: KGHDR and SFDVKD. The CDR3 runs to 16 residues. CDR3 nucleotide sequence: TGTGCCACCAGTGACTCCGGACCTCAGGTAAACAATGAGCAGTTCTTC. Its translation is CATSDSGPQVNNEQFF.

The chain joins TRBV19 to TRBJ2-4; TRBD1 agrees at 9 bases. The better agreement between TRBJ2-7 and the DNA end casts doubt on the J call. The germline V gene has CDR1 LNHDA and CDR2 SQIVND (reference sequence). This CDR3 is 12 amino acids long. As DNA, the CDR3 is TGTGCCAGCTCTGGGACAGGGAACGAGCAGTACTTC. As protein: CASSGTGNEQYF.

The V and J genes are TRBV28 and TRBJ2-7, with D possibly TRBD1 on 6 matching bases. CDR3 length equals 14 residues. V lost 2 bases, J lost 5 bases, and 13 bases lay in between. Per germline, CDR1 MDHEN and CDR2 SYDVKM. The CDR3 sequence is CASSLGRGSDEQYF. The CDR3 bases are TGTGCCAGCAGTTTAGGCAGGGGTAGCGACGAGCAGTACTTC.

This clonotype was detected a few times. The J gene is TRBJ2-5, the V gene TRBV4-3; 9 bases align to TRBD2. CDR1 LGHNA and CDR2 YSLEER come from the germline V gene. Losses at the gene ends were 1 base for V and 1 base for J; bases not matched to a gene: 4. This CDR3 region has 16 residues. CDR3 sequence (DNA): TGCGCCAGCAGCCAAGGTAGCGGGGGCCGCCAAGAGACCCAGTACTTC. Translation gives CASSQGSGGRQETQYF.

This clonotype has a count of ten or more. The CDR3 loop reads CASRFDREGYNEQFF. In DNA, the CDR3 is TGCGCCAGCAGATTCGACAGGGAAGGCTACAATGAGCAGTTCTTC. The V and J genes are TRBV5-1 and TRBJ2-1; TRBD1 matches 7 bases. V was clipped by 5 bases and J by 3 bases; unmatched bases: 8. Germline assignment: CDR1 SGHRS and CDR2 YFSETQ. CDR3 length: 15 amino acids.

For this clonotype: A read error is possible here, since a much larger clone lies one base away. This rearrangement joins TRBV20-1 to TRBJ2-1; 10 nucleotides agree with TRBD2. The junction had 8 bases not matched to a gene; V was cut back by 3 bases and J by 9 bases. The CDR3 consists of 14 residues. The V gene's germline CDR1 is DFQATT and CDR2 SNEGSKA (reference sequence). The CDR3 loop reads CSASGASGSSEQFF. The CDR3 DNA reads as TGCAGTGCTAGTGGGGCTAGCGGGAGCAGTGAGCAGTTCTTC.

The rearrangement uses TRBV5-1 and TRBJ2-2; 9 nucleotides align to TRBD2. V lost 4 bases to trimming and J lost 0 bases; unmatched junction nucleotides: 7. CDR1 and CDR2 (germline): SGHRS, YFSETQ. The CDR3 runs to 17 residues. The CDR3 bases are TGCGCCAGCAGCCGCGGGGGGGGAATAACGAACACCGGGGAGCTGTTTTTT. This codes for CASSRGGGITNTGELFF.

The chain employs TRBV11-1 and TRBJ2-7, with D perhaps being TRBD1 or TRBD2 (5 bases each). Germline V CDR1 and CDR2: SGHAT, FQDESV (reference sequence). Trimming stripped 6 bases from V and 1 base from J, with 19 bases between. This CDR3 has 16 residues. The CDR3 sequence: CASSSEARDGSYEQYF. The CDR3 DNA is TGTGCCAGCAGTTCAGAGGCCCGGGACGGGTCCTACGAGCAGTACTTC.

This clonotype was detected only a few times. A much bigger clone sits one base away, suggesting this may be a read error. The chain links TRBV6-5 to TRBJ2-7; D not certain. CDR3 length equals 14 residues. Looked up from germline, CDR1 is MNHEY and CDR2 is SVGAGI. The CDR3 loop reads CASSDSKASYEQYF. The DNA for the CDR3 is TGTGCCAGCAGTGACTCGAAGGCCTCCTACGAGCAGTACTTC.

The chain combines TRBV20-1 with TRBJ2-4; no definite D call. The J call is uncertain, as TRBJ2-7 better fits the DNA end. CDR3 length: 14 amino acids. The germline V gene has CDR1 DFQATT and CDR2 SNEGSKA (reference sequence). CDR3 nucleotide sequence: TGCAGTGCTACTGAGCGTGACGGATTCTACGAGCAGTACTTC. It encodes CSATERDGFYEQYF.

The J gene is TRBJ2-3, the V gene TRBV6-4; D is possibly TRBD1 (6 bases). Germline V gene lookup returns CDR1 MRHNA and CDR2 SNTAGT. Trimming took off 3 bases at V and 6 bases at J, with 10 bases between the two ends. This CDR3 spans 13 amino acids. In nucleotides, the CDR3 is TGTGCCAGCAGTGAGAGAAGGGGGGATACGCAGTATTTT. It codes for CASSERRGDTQYF.

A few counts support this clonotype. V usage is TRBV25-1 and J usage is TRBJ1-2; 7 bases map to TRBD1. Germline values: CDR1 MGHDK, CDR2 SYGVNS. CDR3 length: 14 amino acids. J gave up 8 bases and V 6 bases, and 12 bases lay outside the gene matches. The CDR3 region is CASRPRDRVYGYTF. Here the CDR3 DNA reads TGTGCCAGCAGACCGCGTGACAGGGTATACGGCTACACCTTC.

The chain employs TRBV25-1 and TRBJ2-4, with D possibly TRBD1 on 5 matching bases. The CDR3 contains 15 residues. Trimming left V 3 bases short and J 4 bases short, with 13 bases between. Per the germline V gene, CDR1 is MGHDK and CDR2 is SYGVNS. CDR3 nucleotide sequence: TGTGCCAGCAGTGATCTCGACAGACCGAAAAACATTCAGTACTTC. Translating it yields CASSDLDRPKNIQYF.

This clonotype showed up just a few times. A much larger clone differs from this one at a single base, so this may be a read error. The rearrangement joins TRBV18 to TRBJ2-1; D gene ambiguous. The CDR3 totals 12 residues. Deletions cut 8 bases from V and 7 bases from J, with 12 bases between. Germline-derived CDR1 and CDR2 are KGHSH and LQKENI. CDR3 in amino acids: CASALRENEQFF. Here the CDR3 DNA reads TGTGCCAGCGCACTCAGAGAGAATGAGCAGTTCTTC.

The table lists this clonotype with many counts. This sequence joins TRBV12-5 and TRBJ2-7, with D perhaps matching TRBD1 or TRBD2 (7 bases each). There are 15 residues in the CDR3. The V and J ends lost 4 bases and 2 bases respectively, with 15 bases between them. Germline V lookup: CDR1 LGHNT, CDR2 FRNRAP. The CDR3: CASGSAGGDPYEQYF. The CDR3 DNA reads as TGTGCTAGTGGTTCGGCAGGGGGGGACCCCTACGAGCAGTACTTC.

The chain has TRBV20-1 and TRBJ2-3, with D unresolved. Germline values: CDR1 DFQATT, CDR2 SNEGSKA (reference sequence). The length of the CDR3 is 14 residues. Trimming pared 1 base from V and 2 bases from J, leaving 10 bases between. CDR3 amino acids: CSARVEANTDTQYF. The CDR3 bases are TGCAGTGCTAGAGTTGAGGCTAACACAGATACGCAGTATTTT.

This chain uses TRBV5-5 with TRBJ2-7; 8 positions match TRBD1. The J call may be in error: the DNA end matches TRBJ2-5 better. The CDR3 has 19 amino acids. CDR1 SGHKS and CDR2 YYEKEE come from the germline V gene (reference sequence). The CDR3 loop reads CASSLPGGGRGSNLETQYF. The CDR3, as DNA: TGTGCCAGCAGCTTGCCAGGGGGCGGTCGGGGCAGTAATCTGGAGACCCAGTACTTC.

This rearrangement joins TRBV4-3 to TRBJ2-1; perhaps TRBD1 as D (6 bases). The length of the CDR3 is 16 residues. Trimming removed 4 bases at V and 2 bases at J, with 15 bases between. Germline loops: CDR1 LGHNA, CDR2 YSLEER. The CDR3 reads CASSRGDRRTYNEQFF. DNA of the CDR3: TGCGCCAGCAGCCGAGGAGACAGGCGAACCTACAATGAGCAGTTCTTC.

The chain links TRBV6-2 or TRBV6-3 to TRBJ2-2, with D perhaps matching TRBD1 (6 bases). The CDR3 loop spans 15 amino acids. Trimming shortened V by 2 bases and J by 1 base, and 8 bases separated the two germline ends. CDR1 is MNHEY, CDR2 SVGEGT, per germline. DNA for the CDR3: TGTGCCAGCAGTTACCGGGGACAGAACACCGGGGAGCTGTTTTTT. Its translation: CASSYRGQNTGELFF.

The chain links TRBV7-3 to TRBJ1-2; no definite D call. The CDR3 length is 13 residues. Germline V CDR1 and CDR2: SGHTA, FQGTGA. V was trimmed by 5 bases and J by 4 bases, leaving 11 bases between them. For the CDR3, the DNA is TGTGCCAGCAGCGATCAAGCATCCTATGGCTACACCTTC. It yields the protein CASSDQASYGYTF.

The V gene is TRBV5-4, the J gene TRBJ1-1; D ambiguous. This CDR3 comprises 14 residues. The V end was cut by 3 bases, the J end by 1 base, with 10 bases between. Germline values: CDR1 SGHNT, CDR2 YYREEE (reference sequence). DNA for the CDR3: TGTGCCAGCAGCTCCGGACCGAAGAACACTGAAGCTTTCTTT. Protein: CASSSGPKNTEAFF.

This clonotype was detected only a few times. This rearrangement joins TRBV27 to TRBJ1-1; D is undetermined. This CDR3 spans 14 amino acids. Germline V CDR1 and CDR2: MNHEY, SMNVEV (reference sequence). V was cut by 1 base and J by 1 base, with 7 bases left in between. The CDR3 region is CASSLFGGNTEAFF. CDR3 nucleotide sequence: TGTGCCAGCAGTTTATTCGGCGGGAACACTGAAGCTTTCTTT.

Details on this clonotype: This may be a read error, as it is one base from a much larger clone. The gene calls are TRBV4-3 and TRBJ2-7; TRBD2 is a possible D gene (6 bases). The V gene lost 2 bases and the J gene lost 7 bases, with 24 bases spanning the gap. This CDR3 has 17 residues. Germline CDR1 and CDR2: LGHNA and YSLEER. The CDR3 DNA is TGCGCCAGCAGCCAAAACACCGGGGGACTGAATTACAATGAGCAGTACTTC. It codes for CASSQNTGGLNYNEQYF.

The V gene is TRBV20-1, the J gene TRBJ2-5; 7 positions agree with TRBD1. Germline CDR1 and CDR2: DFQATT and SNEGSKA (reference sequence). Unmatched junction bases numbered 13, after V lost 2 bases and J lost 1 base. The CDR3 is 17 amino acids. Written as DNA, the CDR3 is TGCAGTGCTAGAACCCCCTGGGGACAGAGCCTCCAAGAGACCCAGTACTTC. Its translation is CSARTPWGQSLQETQYF.

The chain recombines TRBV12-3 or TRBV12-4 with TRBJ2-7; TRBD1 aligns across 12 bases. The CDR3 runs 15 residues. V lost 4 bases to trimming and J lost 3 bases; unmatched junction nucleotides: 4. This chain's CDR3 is CASSSGTGGYYEQYF. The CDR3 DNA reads TGTGCCAGCAGTTCCGGGACAGGGGGCTACTACGAGCAGTACTTC.

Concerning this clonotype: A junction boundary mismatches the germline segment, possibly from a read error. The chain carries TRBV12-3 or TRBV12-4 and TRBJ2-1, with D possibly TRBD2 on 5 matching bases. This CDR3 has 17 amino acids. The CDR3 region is CTSSFPRRATSYNEQFF. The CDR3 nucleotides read TGTACCAGCAGTTTTCCGCGGCGGGCAACCTCCTACAATGAGCAGTTCTTC.

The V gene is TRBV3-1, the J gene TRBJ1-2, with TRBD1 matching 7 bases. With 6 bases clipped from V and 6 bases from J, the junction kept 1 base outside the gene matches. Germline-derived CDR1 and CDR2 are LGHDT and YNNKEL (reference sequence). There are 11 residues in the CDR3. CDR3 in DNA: TGTGCCAGCAGTCAGGGGGATGGCTACACCTTC. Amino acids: CASSQGDGYTF.

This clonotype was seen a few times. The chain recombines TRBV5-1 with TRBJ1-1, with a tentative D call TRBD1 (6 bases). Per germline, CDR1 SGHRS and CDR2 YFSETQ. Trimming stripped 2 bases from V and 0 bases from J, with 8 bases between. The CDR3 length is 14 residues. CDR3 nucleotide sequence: TGCGCCAGCAGCTTACGGGACATGAACACTGAAGCTTTCTTT. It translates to CASSLRDMNTEAFF.

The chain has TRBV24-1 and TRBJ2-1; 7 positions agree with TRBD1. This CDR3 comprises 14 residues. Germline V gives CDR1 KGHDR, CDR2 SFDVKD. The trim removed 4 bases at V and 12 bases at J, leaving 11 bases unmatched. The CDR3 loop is CATSEPSTDRRQFF. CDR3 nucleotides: TGTGCCACCAGTGAGCCGTCCACGGACAGGCGGCAGTTCTTC.

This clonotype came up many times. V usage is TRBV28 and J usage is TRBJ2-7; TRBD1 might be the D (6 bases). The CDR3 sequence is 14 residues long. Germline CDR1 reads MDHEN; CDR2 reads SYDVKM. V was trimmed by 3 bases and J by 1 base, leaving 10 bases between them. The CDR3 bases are TGTGCCAGCAGTTTCAGTGGGACATCCTACGAGCAGTACTTC. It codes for CASSFSGTSYEQYF.